This TCR beta chain derives from a study of early T cells in non-severe SARS-CoV-2 infection. Study conclusions and caveats: Matching with VDJdb favored anti-spike CD8 responses (missing private and CD4 specificities).

Trimming removed 3 bases at V and 3 bases at J, with 19 bases between. The CDR3 is 16 amino acids. Looked up from germline, CDR1 is DFQATT and CDR2 is SNEGSKA (reference sequence). Each single cDNA molecule received a unique molecular identifier. Each CDR3 protein gets one entry after TCRdb re-called the 5' RACE reads with MiXCR. The sample holds roughly 40,000 distinct CDR3 sequences, 4.5% to 7.5% seen once. This clonotype was recorded many times. Its antigen is undetermined. The sequenced sample consisted of whole blood. The source of this sequence is an adult who was a healthcare worker with PCR-confirmed SARS-CoV-2 infection or an uninfected control (not recorded which). The chain recombines TRBV20-1 with TRBJ2-3; a possible D gene is TRBD1 (6 bases). The CDR3 coding sequence is TGCAGTGCTAGCCGCATGAGGGGGTCCAGGACAGATACGCAGTATTTT. Encoded protein: CSASRMRGSRTDTQYF.